The T cell receptor (beta chain) under discussion was sequenced for a study of blood T cell repertoires in COVID-19. This clone has a handful of counts. Assay: immunoSEQ multiplex PCR; the TCRdb copy retains only in-frame clones and omits some. The table shows 130,000 to 150,000 clones, with 84% occurring only once. Trimming removed 8 bases from V and 2 bases from J, with 12 bases in between. Germline V gives CDR1 SEHNR, CDR2 FQNEAQ (reference sequence). CDR3 length equals 14 residues. V usage is TRBV7-9 and J usage is TRBJ1-4, with D possibly TRBD1 on 5 matching bases. The source is a human donor in a cohort sampled during active COVID-19. The sequenced sample consisted of peripheral blood. The DNA for the CDR3 is TGTGCCAGCGGACCGCGGGGGACTAATGAAAAACTGTTTTTT. Translating it yields CASGPRGTNEKLFF.